This T cell receptor beta chain was sequenced for a study of identical twins. Study observations and caveats: The study drew conclusions from cross-sectional statistical analysis, not from following the same donors. Abundant beta clonotypes from cord blood had fewer insertions, unlike memory repertoires, which showed none.

This clonotype has ten or more counts. The antigen is not known. The CDR3 is 14 residues long. The germline V gene has CDR1 MNHEY and CDR2 SVGEGT. Between the trimmed V and J ends, which lost 2 bases and 3 bases, there was a span of 11 bases. Using its own MiXCR run on the 5' RACE reads, TCRdb lists one record per CDR3 protein. Among about 570,000 distinct CDR3 sequences listed, just under 10% were seen once. Another study also made use of these data, one on yellow fever vaccine responses in identical twins. That source reports: It has been reported that, in twins, the vaccine T cell response seemed partly convergent and partly personalized.

The receptor comes from a woman between 18 and 29 years old in good health. V usage is TRBV6-2 or TRBV6-3 and J usage is TRBJ2-7, with a weak D call TRBD1 (6 bases). Material for sequencing was PBMCs. DNA of the CDR3: TGTGCCAGCAGTTACGCCAGGGGCGACTACGAGCAGTACTTC. Translated: CASSYARGDYEQYF.